Below, 23 T cell receptor beta chains from the same sample are listed, as sequenced in a study of OX40 agonist ivuxolimab in advanced cancers. Sequencing used immunoSEQ multiplex PCR; TCRdb keeps in-frame clones, though not all of them. Of 95,000 to 120,000 clones listed, about 91% were seen once; the top ten hold approximately 0.69%. Sequencing used CD4+ or CD8+ T cells sorted from blood, obtained in a trial of the OX40 agonist ivuxolimab. These receptors came from an adult with an advanced solid tumor such as melanoma, head and neck, liver or kidney cancer.

J is TRBJ2-1 and V is TRBV7-6; tentatively, D is TRBD1 or TRBD2 (6 bases each). Trimming pared 2 bases from V and 4 bases from J, leaving 12 bases between. Germline assignment: CDR1 SGHVS and CDR2 FNYEAQ. The CDR3 spans 15 residues. Written as DNA, the CDR3 is TGTGCCAGCAGCTTAACGGGGGCCTTATACAATGAGCAGTTCTTC. Translated: CASSLTGALYNEQFF.

The chain is built from TRBV11-3 and TRBJ2-2; 8 nucleotides match TRBD2. Germline V gene lookup returns CDR1 SGHNT and CDR2 YENEEA. V shed 4 bases and J 5 bases; nucleotides not matched to a gene: 12. This CDR3 contains 17 residues. This chain's CDR3 is CASSSHAGTRLTGELFF. CDR3 DNA sequence: TGTGCCAGCAGCTCCCACGCCGGGACTAGACTGACCGGGGAGCTGTTTTTT.

This sequence joins TRBV5-1 and TRBJ1-3; D is possibly TRBD1 (5 bases). Germline CDR1 and CDR2: SGHRS and YFSETQ. Trimming took off 4 bases at V and 4 bases at J, with 12 bases between the two ends. This CDR3 is 14 amino acids long. CDR3 region: CASSPGTEGNTIYF. Written as DNA, the CDR3 is TGCGCCAGCAGCCCCGGGACGGAGGGAAACACCATATATTTT.

The chain has TRBV18 and TRBJ2-4; D is unresolved. Germline V gene data show CDR1 as KGHSH and CDR2 as LQKENI. The CDR3 is 13 amino acids. The germline V and J ends were trimmed by 3 bases and 6 bases, with 9 bases remaining between them. DNA of the CDR3: TGTGCCAGCTCACCCATGGCTGGAAACATTCAGTACTTC. Its protein is CASSPMAGNIQYF.

This chain links TRBV19 with TRBJ2-7, with D perhaps given as TRBD1 or TRBD2 (5 bases each). Germline lookup yields CDR1 LNHDA and CDR2 SQIVND (reference sequence). The CDR3 has 14 amino acids. V lost 4 bases and J lost 4, with 14 bases in between. The CDR3 loop is CASSNRRDGYEQYF. CDR3 bases: TGTGCCAGTAGTAATCGTAGGGACGGGTACGAGCAGTACTTC.

The chain has TRBV4-1 and TRBJ1-2; D remains ambiguous. CDR3 length: 15 residues. The V end was cut by 0 bases, the J end by 0 bases, with 8 bases between. CDR1 MGHRA and CDR2 YSYEKL come from the germline V gene. CDR3 sequence: CASSQDDTSNYGYTF. DNA of the CDR3: TGCGCCAGCAGCCAAGATGACACTTCTAACTATGGCTACACCTTC.

This rearrangement joins TRBV18 to TRBJ1-1; D is ambiguous. V was pared by 2 bases and J by 5 bases, with 9 bases between. Germline V CDR1 and CDR2: KGHSH, LQKENI. The CDR3 length is 13 residues. CDR3 sequence reads: CASSPGLETEAFF. CDR3 bases: TGTGCCAGCTCACCAGGACTTGAAACTGAAGCTTTCTTT.

This chain joins TRBV5-5 and TRBJ1-5, with 7 bases matching TRBD1. Germline V gene lookup returns CDR1 SGHKS and CDR2 YYEKEE (reference sequence). With 1 base clipped from V and 1 base from J, the junction kept 2 bases outside the gene matches. CDR3 length: 15 amino acids. CDR3 DNA: TGTGCCAGCAGCTTGTGGGGACAGAGCAATCAGCCCCAGCATTTT. It translates to CASSLWGQSNQPQHF.

The rearrangement joins TRBV9 to TRBJ2-1, with no clear D. The CDR3 totals 13 residues. Between the trimmed V and J ends, which lost 0 bases and 6 bases, there was a span of 7 bases. Per the germline V gene, CDR1 is SGDLS and CDR2 is YYNGEE. CDR3 DNA: TGTGCCAGCAGCGTAGGTAACCTCAATGAGCAGTTCTTC. This sequence encodes CASSVGNLNEQFF. The full variable domain, with the rest looked up from reference TRBV9 and TRBJ2-1, is DSGVTQTPKHLITATGQRVTLRCSPRSGDLSVYWYQQSLDQGLQFLIQYYNGEERAKGNILERFSAQQFPDLHSELNLSSLELGDSALYFCASSVGNLNEQFFGPGTRLTVL.

This chain joins TRBV4-2 and TRBJ2-5, with D maybe TRBD2 (5 bases). CDR3 length: 14 residues. Trimming cost V 4 bases and J 2 bases, with 11 bases left between them. Germline CDR1 reads LGHNA; CDR2 reads YNFKEQ. CDR3 coding DNA: TGTGCCAGCAGCCCCAGGAGGACTCAAGAGACCCAGTACTTC. Protein: CASSPRRTQETQYF.

This clone occurred many times. The V and J genes are TRBV4-1 and TRBJ1-4, with TRBD1 as a possible D gene (5 bases). The CDR3 has 14 amino acids. CDR1 and CDR2 from the germline V gene are MGHRA and YSYEKL. Trimming shortened V by 1 base and J by 8 bases, and 11 bases separated the two germline ends. CDR3 region: CASSQGMAGEKLFF. The CDR3 DNA is TGCGCCAGCAGCCAAGGAATGGCAGGGGAAAAACTGTTTTTT.

In this sample, this clone turned up once. V and J are TRBV6-1 and TRBJ2-1; unclear D gene. Germline V gives CDR1 MNHNS, CDR2 SASEGT. The CDR3 is made up of 12 amino acids. V lost 6 bases and J lost 10, with 13 bases in between. CDR3 residues: CASRDRMGEQFF. CDR3 coding DNA: TGTGCCAGCAGGGACCGAATGGGCGAGCAGTTCTTC.

This clone came up a few times. Other DNA sequences of this sample code for an identical CDR3. The V gene is TRBV5-1, the J gene TRBJ2-1; D ambiguous. This CDR3 is 12 amino acids long. CDR1 and CDR2 (germline): SGHRS, YFSETQ. Trimming took off 2 bases at V and 10 bases at J, with 10 bases between the two ends. The CDR3 is CASSFVFGEQFF. The DNA of the CDR3 is TGCGCCAGCAGCTTTGTTTTTGGGGAGCAGTTCTTC.

This chain links TRBV5-1 with TRBJ2-7; 7 bases are a match to TRBD1. The CDR3 length is 13 residues. Trimming cost V 2 bases and J 1 base; bases outside gene matches: 0. Germline V gene sequence: CDR1 SGHRS, CDR2 YFSETQ. Here the CDR3 reads CASSLQGSYEQYF. Written as DNA, the CDR3 is TGCGCCAGCAGCTTACAGGGGTCCTACGAGCAGTACTTC.

The J gene is TRBJ2-5, the V gene TRBV27; 7 positions match TRBD1. Looked up from germline, CDR1 is MNHEY and CDR2 is SMNVEV (reference sequence). V lost 6 bases and J lost 0; bases outside the gene matches: 4. The CDR3 contains 14 residues. The CDR3 DNA follows: TGTGCCAGCAGACTCACAGGGGACCAAGAGACCCAGTACTTC. Its protein is CASRLTGDQETQYF.

This clone was recorded once. The V gene is TRBV25-1, the J gene TRBJ2-2, with a possible D match to TRBD2 (5 bases). The ends were cut back, 5 bases at V and 3 bases at J, with 10 bases in the middle. Germline assignment: CDR1 MGHDK and CDR2 SYGVNS. CDR3 size: 14 residues. This CDR3 reads CASSPTGYTGELFF. The CDR3 DNA reads TGTGCCAGCAGTCCCACGGGGTACACCGGGGAGCTGTTTTTT.

This chain links TRBV9 with TRBJ2-3, with 12 bases lining up with TRBD2. J was trimmed by 2 bases and V by 0 bases; bases with no gene match: 4. Germline V lookup: CDR1 SGDLS, CDR2 YYNGEE. The CDR3 is 17 residues long. The CDR3 loop reads CASSVGGLAGYTDTQYF. CDR3 bases: TGTGCCAGCAGCGTAGGAGGACTAGCGGGATACACAGATACGCAGTATTTT.

The chain joins TRBV18 to TRBJ1-3; D is uncertain. The CDR3 length is 17 residues. Germline V CDR1 and CDR2: KGHSH, LQKENI. V dropped 1 base and J dropped 0 bases, with 13 bases sitting between them. CDR3 sequence reads: CASSPLEGAPSGNTIYF. Here the CDR3 DNA reads TGTGCCAGCTCACCACTAGAGGGTGCCCCCTCTGGAAACACCATATATTTT.

This chain connects TRBV14 to TRBJ2-7, with a weak D call TRBD2 (6 bases). V lost 1 base, J lost 6 bases, and 7 bases lay in between. Germline V gene lookup returns CDR1 SGHDN and CDR2 FVKESK. CDR3 length: 12 amino acids. CDR3 protein: CASSQVGGEQYF. For the CDR3, the DNA is TGTGCCAGCAGCCAAGTCGGGGGCGAGCAGTACTTC.

V is TRBV7-9 and J is TRBJ2-7; D possibly uses TRBD1 or TRBD2 (7 bases each). The CDR3 consists of 17 residues. Trimming left V 3 bases short and J 0 bases short, with 18 bases between. Germline-derived CDR1 and CDR2 are SEHNR and FQNEAQ (reference sequence). The DNA for the CDR3 is TGTGCCAGCAGCTTGACGGGCGGGGGACAGAACTCCTACGAGCAGTACTTC. Translating gives CASSLTGGGQNSYEQYF.

Points on this clone: It is unclear where the CDR3 begins or ends on the DNA, so no DNA is shown, and the CDR3 is as TCRdb lists it. This rearrangement joins TRBV19 to TRBJ2-1. Germline V gene sequence: CDR1 LNHDA, CDR2 SQIVND (reference sequence). The CDR3 numbers 12 amino acids, ends counted. The CDR3 sequence is CATSGRSNEQFF.

The chain has TRBV2 and TRBJ1-4; no firm D call. This CDR3 has 12 residues. The germline V and J ends were trimmed by 6 bases and 5 bases, with 7 bases remaining between them. The V gene's germline CDR1 is SNHLY and CDR2 FYNNEI. Here the CDR3 reads CASRTVNEKLFF. The CDR3 nucleotides are TGTGCCAGCAGGACGGTAAATGAAAAACTGTTTTTT.

CDR3 region: CAGGNSGRRTDTQYF. The CDR3 DNA reads TGTGCCGGGGGAAATAGCGGGAGGCGCACAGATACGCAGTATTTT. The chain has TRBV30 and TRBJ2-3; TRBD2 aligns across 10 bases. J was trimmed by 1 base and V by 8 bases; bases with no gene match: 9. Germline CDR1 reads GTSNPN; CDR2 reads SVGIG (reference sequence). The CDR3 loop spans 15 amino acids.